This TCR beta chain was sequenced for a study of cytomegalovirus exposure and HLA in healthy donors (dated by TCRdb to about 2017). Context from the whole study: An earlier analysis of roughly 500 of the donors reported more than 250 Gb of sequence data and roughly 100 million unique TCR beta sequences from roughly 200 million T cells. To decide whether each TCR beta V gene segment behaved as functional or pseudogenic, an earlier analysis of nearly 600 of the donors relied on high-throughput TCR beta sequencing. A later analysis re-examined previously published TCR beta repertoires from more than 600 donors and added high-resolution HLA genotyping to investigate patterns of TCR occurrence. On average, around 240,000 unique TCR beta nucleotide sequences were sequenced per donor among about 400 genotyped donors of the cohort, with roughly 18% of those sequences being non-productive. Donor age, sex, ethnicity and CMV serostatus were compiled alongside the repertoire data. High-throughput TCR immunosequencing, statistical association of individual TCRs with disease status, and machine learning were combined to predict cytomegalovirus infection status. HLA typing included class I and class II loci at four-digit resolution. Along with the roughly 710-subject first cohort, a separate validation cohort of over a hundred different subjects was used. The aim of the study was to test whether cataloging public T cell receptors could identify signatures of past pathogen exposure. Of the roughly 420 genotyped donors, over 80% were placed in the genetic ancestry cluster associated with self-reported Caucasian donors. Genome-wide SNP genotypes for about 60% of the 666 donors were used in a later genetic analysis, which treated that subset as a discovery cohort. The later analysis used no new phenotypic data to find candidate immune exposures, relying instead on TCR beta sequences and their occurrence across donors. An early release covering about 600 HLA-typed donors comprised about 310 gigabases of sequencing data and approximately 80 million unique TCR sequences. Because of strong linkage in the cohort, a handful of DR-DQ haplotypes were treated as single units for association and clustering. Using immunosequencing, the study profiled T cell repertoires from fewer than 700 subjects and related those repertoires to cytomegalovirus serostatus. All discovery cohort repertoires had been generated on a single sequencing platform. The number of typed donors differed by locus: roughly 629-630 for A, B, C, DRB1 and DQB1; roughly 510 for DQA1; 600 to 610 for DPA1; and around 470 for DPB1.

The cohort was made up of about 670 healthy bone marrow donors. All cohort members were sampled while nominally healthy, although unrecorded immune exposures were likely present. The donor tested CMV seronegative and was one of the 352 seronegative cohort members. Every donor gave a peripheral blood sample, and the peripheral blood mononuclear cells from that sample were used for TCR beta sequencing. Genomic DNA was extracted from the blood cell samples with the Qiagen DNeasy Blood Extraction Kit. Broad study findings and their caveats: A group of highly shared sequence variants was considered likely to be a technical artifact of the sequencing pipeline. A further reported finding was that TCR beta sequences accurately predicted the HLA-A and HLA-B alleles for most subjects in the first cohort. Because HLA typing was missing for some donors at each locus, association tests included only the typed subset. Sequencing depth was assumed to be roughly uniform across donors in the presence/absence analyses, though that assumption may not hold. A later analysis found that most CMV-associated TCR beta chains appeared HLA-restricted, with HLA associations seemingly driven largely by CMV exposure. The earlier analysis of approximately 540 of the donors excluded around 17 rarely observed V segments, including chromosome 9 orphons, because counts were too low. Most TCR sequences were observed very rarely across donors, whereas some public TCRs were present in many individuals. It was suggested by the authors that the approach could potentially be generalized to other disease states and immunological phenotypes. Cytomegalovirus status was reported to be diagnosed by the classifier with high specificity and sensitivity in both the original and validation cohorts. In a later analysis, HLA-associated TCR beta chains showed more clonal expansion and lower generation probabilities than non-associated chains that were equally common. Correlated functional status among segregating V segments might reflect linkage disequilibrium, but an unknown experimental factor could not be ruled out. A later genetic analysis reported fewer N-insertions in productive TCRs among donors in an Asian-associated ancestry cluster than the roughly 700-donor mean. A later analysis associated 15,000 to 20,000 TCR beta sequences with specific HLA alleles at a false discovery rate of 0.05. An earlier analysis of approximately 570 of the donors showed that most TCR beta V segments appeared in productive rearrangements either about 87% or about 30% of the time, which broadly matched IMGT annotations. A later analysis reported that several top co-occurrence clusters appeared linked to parvovirus B19, influenza, CMV and Epstein-Barr virus. In the study, about 150 TCR beta chains were listed as associated with cytomegalovirus. CMV serostatus was the only immune exposure information available for the cohort. An association between a missense DCLRE1C variant and V-gene and J-gene trimming of TCR beta chains was found in a later genetic analysis and replicated in an independent cohort. A few of the identified cytomegalovirus-associated TCR beta chains were confirmed in vitro to be specific for cytomegalovirus antigens. This cohort had only TCR beta chains sequenced, and the lack of alpha or paired-chain data limited which features could be detected. Because the 87-base-pair reads could not distinguish some IMGT-functional V segments, including TRBV6-2 and TRBV6-3, those segments were excluded. When HLA alleles, especially DR and DQ, strongly co-occurred, attributing TCR associations to individual alleles was difficult. In a later analysis, the rate of TCR association differed among HLA loci, with DRB1 alleles having the most associated TCRs and HLA-C alleles having the fewest.

The library was prepared using the immunoSEQ multiplex PCR assay. A mixture of 60 forward primers for TCR Vbeta segments and 13 reverse primers for TCR Jbeta segments was used in the multiplex PCR. Amplification of the CDR3 region of rearranged TCR beta genes was performed with a multiplex PCR assay on genomic DNA. Amplified TCR beta libraries were sequenced as 87-base-pair reads on the Illumina HiSeq System. On the authors' methods: Across the 666 repertoires, a later analysis counted some 81 million unique TCR beta chains, 9.5 million to 13 million of which were shared by at least two donors. A nearest-neighbor algorithm error-corrected the raw reads and collapsed the reads into unique sequences, merging closely related sequences to remove PCR and sequencing errors. Alignment of CDR3 sequences to IMGT reference sequences was used to assign V, D and J gene segments. Each retained sequence needed at least a six-nucleotide match to both a V gene segment and a J gene segment. A rearrangement counted as productive if the CDR3 had no stop codons and remained in frame with V and J, and every other rearrangement counted as non-productive. CDR3 was defined according to IMGT convention as the region running from the second conserved V-encoded cysteine to the conserved J-encoded phenylalanine. The earlier analysis of some 540 of the donors excluded any sequence lacking an unambiguous match to a single V gene segment. In an earlier analysis of several hundred of the donors, V segments were called functional above 56.7% productive rearrangements and were called segregating when the between-donor standard deviation exceeded 5%. To diagnose cytomegalovirus status from the catalog of TCR beta chain sequences, a statistical classification framework was built. A later analysis assigned V and J genes by comparing TCR nucleotide sequences with IMGT/GENE-DB human TR gene sequences. In a later analysis, CDR3 sequences and most-parsimonious VDJ recombination scenarios were assigned using the TCRdist pipeline. A later analysis defined each TCR beta chain by its CDR3 amino acid sequence plus V-gene family, and excluded reads lacking a unique V-gene family. In a later analysis, 450 to 600 highly shared, low-generation-probability nucleotide sequences were removed to address suspected cross-contamination and a sequencing artifact. In a later analysis, a clonal expansion index was calculated for each public chain from normalized within-repertoire ranks of inferred template counts. Generation probabilities in a later analysis came from a VDJ recombination model fitted to out-of-frame rearrangements, and those results were checked against IGoR. In a later analysis, hypergeometric tests were used to score TCR-TCR, TCR-HLA and TCR-CMV co-occurrence, with a repertoire-size bias correction applied to TCR pairs. In a later analysis, false discovery rates were estimated by permuting HLA or CMV assignments 20 times. In a later analysis, co-occurring TCRs were grouped with DBSCAN, and TCRdist sequence similarity was added when clustering was performed within HLA-allele-positive subsets. Repertoires with fewer than 30,000 or more than 120,000 public chains, plus five repertoires with anomalous nucleotide sharing, were excluded from co-occurrence clustering. The table comes from immuneACCESS by way of TCRdb, which keeps in-frame sequences with V and J called. Part of the clones is missing from these tables; in studies checked, under half for an unresolved V gene and the rest for unknown reasons. V and J calls and clone size come straight from that table; D and trimming were deduced from the DNA. For this sample, the table gives tens of thousands of clones. The ten most abundant clones make up around 2.2% of the sample.

Germline trimming amounts to 1 base on V and 0 bases on J, with 6 as the count of junction bases outside the gene matches. The CDR3, cysteine through phenylalanine, is 17 amino acids long. The CDR3 DNA has 51 bases and is translated from base 1. The germline V gene encodes CDR1 LGHNA and CDR2 YNFKEQ. Turning to this clone: Its antigen is currently not known.

The sequenced material came from PBMCs. This receptor was identified in a woman between 40 and 50 years old in good health and CMV-seronegative. The V and J genes are TRBV4-2 and TRBJ1-3, with TRBD1 matching 7 junction bases. The CDR3 protein sequence reads: CASSQGQQGSSGNTIYF. The DNA is TGTGCCAGCAGCCAAGGTCAACAGGGGAGCTCTGGAAACACCATATATTTT.